The TCR beta chain under discussion was sequenced for a study of T cell responses to AZD1222 COVID-19 vaccine. Findings and limits, study-wide: Dominant CD4 TCR responses targeted spike regions 160-218 and 743-854.

Concerning this clone: The target antigen is unknown.

The repertoire was sequenced with immunoSEQ multiplex PCR; TCRdb's copy has only in-frame clones and lacks some. Of about 160,000 clones listed, 93% were seen once; the top ten hold over 0.7%. V dropped 3 bases and J dropped 2 bases, with 11 bases sitting between them. Germline V gene lookup returns CDR1 KGHSH and CDR2 LQKENI. The CDR3 has 14 residues. Sequencing was performed on peripheral blood, taken on day 0 of AZD1222 vaccination. This clonotype was obtained from an adult in good health. The chain is built from TRBV18 and TRBJ2-7; possible D gene TRBD1, 5 bases. CDR3 protein: CASSPPAGPYEQYF. CDR3 nucleotide sequence: TGTGCCAGCTCACCCCCGGCAGGGCCCTACGAGCAGTACTTC.